A selection of T cell receptor beta chains follows, all from one sample in a study of CD8+ T cells in alopecia areata. The method was immunoSEQ multiplex PCR; TCRdb's version includes in-frame clones alone and lacks a portion of them. The sample includes 80,000 or so clones, 66% of them seen just once. The source material was CD8+ T cells sorted from blood, sampled at week 24, from a patient treated with tofacitinib. The receptors here all came from a human donor with alopecia areata. Both conserved end residues are part of each CDR3. The D gene is left open where the match is weak. The size of a clone is reported for some rows only, either as once, few or many, or as a class for expanded clones.

v_call: TRBV7-7
j_call: TRBJ2-7
d_call: TRBD1
clone_size: NA
cdr3_aa: CASSRGQAYEQYF
cdr3_nt: TGTGCCAGCAGCCGCGGACAGGCCTACGAGCAGTACTTC

v_call: TRBV27
j_call: TRBJ2-7
d_call: TRBD2
clone_size: NA
cdr3_aa: CASSLSASGAYEQYF
cdr3_nt: TGTGCCAGCAGTTTATCGGCTAGCGGGGCCTACGAGCAGTACTTC

v_call: TRBV19
j_call: TRBJ1-2
d_call: NA
clone_size: NA
cdr3_aa: CATLTLGNNYGYTF
cdr3_nt: TGTGCCACCCTTACTTTGGGAAACAACTATGGCTACACCTTC

v_call: TRBV7-9
j_call: TRBJ2-5
d_call: NA
clone_size: NA
cdr3_aa: CASSLALQAGEETQYF
cdr3_nt: TGTGCCAGCAGCTTAGCGCTTCAGGCAGGGGAAGAGACCCAGTACTTC

v_call: TRBV9
j_call: TRBJ1-1
d_call: NA
clone_size: NA
cdr3_aa: CASSVGELNTEAFF
cdr3_nt: TGTGCCAGCAGCGTAGGGGAGTTGAACACTGAAGCTTTCTTT

v_call: TRBV13
j_call: TRBJ1-5
d_call: TRBD1
clone_size: NA
cdr3_aa: CASSLGRDRGLSNQPQHF
cdr3_nt: TGTGCCAGCAGCTTAGGCCGGGACAGGGGCCTTAGCAATCAGCCCCAGCATTTT

v_call: TRBV7-2
j_call: TRBJ2-3
d_call: NA
clone_size: NA
cdr3_aa: CASSTRVGASTDTQYF
cdr3_nt: TGTGCCAGCAGCACGAGGGTTGGGGCCAGCACAGATACGCAGTATTTT

v_call: TRBV14
j_call: TRBJ2-3
d_call: TRBD2
clone_size: NA
cdr3_aa: CASTHIPLAGQQISTDTQYF
cdr3_nt: TGTGCCAGCACCCACATTCCACTAGCGGGGCAGCAGATTAGCACAGATACGCAGTATTTT

v_call: TRBV7-3
j_call: TRBJ2-1
d_call: TRBD2
clone_size: few
cdr3_aa: CASSLMASGYNEQFF
cdr3_nt: TGTGCCAGCAGCTTAATGGCTAGCGGCTACAATGAGCAGTTCTTC

v_call: TRBV27
j_call: TRBJ1-6
d_call: NA
clone_size: NA
cdr3_aa: CASSLGGWGSPLHF
cdr3_nt: TGTGCCAGCAGCCTCGGGGGCTGGGGTTCACCCCTCCACTTT

v_call: TRBV27
j_call: TRBJ1-5
d_call: TRBD1
clone_size: NA
cdr3_aa: CASSSTGGGQPQHF
cdr3_nt: TGTGCCAGCAGTTCGACAGGGGGCGGCCAGCCCCAGCATTTT

v_call: TRBV7-9
j_call: TRBJ2-7
d_call: NA
clone_size: NA
cdr3_aa: CASSLPGAPYEQYF
cdr3_nt: TGTGCCAGCAGCTTACCAGGGGCACCCTACGAGCAGTACTTC

v_call: TRBV9
j_call: TRBJ2-3
d_call: TRBD1
clone_size: NA
cdr3_aa: CASSVGRGWSDTQYF
cdr3_nt: TGTGCCAGCAGCGTTGGCAGGGGGTGGTCAGATACGCAGTATTTT

v_call: TRBV9
j_call: TRBJ2-6
d_call: NA
clone_size: NA
cdr3_aa: CASSYTGTGANVLTF
cdr3_nt: TGTGCCAGCAGCTACACAGGGACCGGGGCCAACGTCCTGACTTTC

v_call: TRBV7-9
j_call: TRBJ2-1
d_call: NA
clone_size: NA
cdr3_aa: CASSLAGPAGNEQFF
cdr3_nt: TGTGCCAGCAGCTTAGCGGGACCAGCCGGGAATGAGCAGTTCTTC

v_call: TRBV5-1
j_call: TRBJ2-1
d_call: NA
clone_size: once
cdr3_aa: CASSFNGGTYNEQFF
cdr3_nt: TGCGCCAGCAGCTTCAACGGGGGAACGTACAATGAGCAGTTCTTC

v_call: TRBV5-1
j_call: TRBJ2-1
d_call: NA
clone_size: NA
cdr3_aa: CASSLTTSLYNEQFF
cdr3_nt: TGCGCCAGCAGCCTGACGACTAGTCTATACAATGAGCAGTTCTTC

v_call: TRBV27
j_call: TRBJ2-7
d_call: TRBD1
clone_size: NA
cdr3_aa: CASSLRTGGNYEQYF
cdr3_nt: TGTGCCAGCAGTTTACGGACAGGGGGCAATTACGAGCAGTACTTC

v_call: TRBV2
j_call: TRBJ1-5
d_call: NA
clone_size: NA
cdr3_aa: CASSEARDGNQPQHF
cdr3_nt: TGTGCCAGCAGTGAGGCCAGGGACGGCAATCAGCCCCAGCATTTT

v_call: TRBV4-1
j_call: TRBJ1-5
d_call: TRBD1
clone_size: few
cdr3_aa: CASSQDEGWEQGANQPQHF
cdr3_nt: TGCGCCAGCAGCCAAGATGAGGGGTGGGAACAGGGGGCAAATCAGCCCCAGCATTTT